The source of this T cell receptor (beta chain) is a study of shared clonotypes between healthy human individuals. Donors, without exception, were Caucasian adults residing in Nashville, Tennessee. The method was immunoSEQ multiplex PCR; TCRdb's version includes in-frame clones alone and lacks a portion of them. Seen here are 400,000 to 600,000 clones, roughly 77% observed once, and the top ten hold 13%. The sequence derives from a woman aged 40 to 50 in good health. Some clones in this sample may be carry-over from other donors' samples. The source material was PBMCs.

The CDR3 DNA reads as TGTGCCAGCACCTCCGGGACAGGGGGAGGCTATGGCTACACCTTC. Translated, it gives CASTSGTGGGYGYTF. This chain uses TRBV2 with TRBJ1-2, with 11 positions matching TRBD1. The CDR3 covers 15 residues. Germline V gives CDR1 SNHLY, CDR2 FYNNEI. Germline trimming cut 7 bases from V and 4 bases from J; bases unmatched to any gene: 8. Filled out from reference TRBV2 and TRBJ1-2, the complete variable domain reads EPEVTQTPSHQVTQMGQEVILRCVPISNHLYFYWYRQILGQKVEFLVSFYNNEISEKSEIFDDQFSVERPDGSNFTLKIRSTKLEDSAMYFCASTSGTGGGYGYTFGSGTRLTVV.